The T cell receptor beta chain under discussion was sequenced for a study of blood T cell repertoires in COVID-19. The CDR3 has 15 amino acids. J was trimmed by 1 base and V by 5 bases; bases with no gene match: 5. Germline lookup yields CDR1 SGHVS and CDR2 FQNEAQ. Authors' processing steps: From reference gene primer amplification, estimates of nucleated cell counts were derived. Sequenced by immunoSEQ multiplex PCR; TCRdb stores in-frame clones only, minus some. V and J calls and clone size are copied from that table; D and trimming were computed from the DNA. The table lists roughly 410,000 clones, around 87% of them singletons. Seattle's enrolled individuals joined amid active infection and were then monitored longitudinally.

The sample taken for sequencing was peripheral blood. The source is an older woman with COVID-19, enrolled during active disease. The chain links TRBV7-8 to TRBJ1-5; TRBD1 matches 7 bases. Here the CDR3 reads CASSRGTASNQPQHF. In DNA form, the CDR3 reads TGTGCCAGCAGCAGAGGGACAGCAAGCAATCAGCCCCAGCATTTT.